This T cell receptor (beta chain) was captured by sequencing in a study of blood T cell repertoires in COVID-19. Turning to the study itself: Samples came from the United States, Italy and Spain, spanning acute and convalescent COVID-19. The cDNA or gDNA used as material had been derived from T cells, B-cell-depleted T cells, or PBMCs.

Seattle patients were enrolled during active infection and followed longitudinally. The CDR3 consists of 12 residues. Germline CDR1 is MNHEY and CDR2 is SVGAGI. V shed 8 bases and J shed 6 bases, with 12 bases lying between them. In the original analysis: It was from reference gene primer amplification that nucleated cell counts were estimated. The data were produced by immunoSEQ multiplex PCR, yet TCRdb's version contains in-frame clones alone and is incomplete. Clone size and V and J calls were adopted from that table, with D and trimming inferred from the DNA. The sample holds about 350,000 clones; around 86% are singletons and the top ten take about 6%.

The sample consisted of peripheral blood. The sequence was collected from a woman aged 50 to 60 with COVID-19, enrolled during active disease. V and J are TRBV6-5 and TRBJ2-3; D is unclear. The CDR3 region has the DNA TGTGCCAGCGGGTGGAGTTCGGATACGCAGTATTTT. Translated: CASGWSSDTQYF.